This TCR beta chain was identified in a study of blood T cell repertoires in COVID-19. Some clones are missing from TCRdb's copy, which holds only in-frame ones; the method was immunoSEQ multiplex PCR. The sample has fewer than 150,000 clones, approximately 81% seen once. This clonotype was obtained from a human donor in a cohort sampled during active COVID-19. The specimen sequenced was peripheral blood.

The CDR3 region is CATSDRSGGAGDTQYF. CDR3 coding DNA: TGTGCCACCAGTGATCGTAGCGGGGGGGCAGGAGATACGCAGTATTTT. J is TRBJ2-3 and V is TRBV24-1; the match to TRBD2 covers 11 bases. Germline CDR1 is KGHDR and CDR2 is SFDVKD. There are 16 residues in the CDR3. The V segment lost 3 bases and the J segment 5 bases; nucleotides outside the gene matches: 6.